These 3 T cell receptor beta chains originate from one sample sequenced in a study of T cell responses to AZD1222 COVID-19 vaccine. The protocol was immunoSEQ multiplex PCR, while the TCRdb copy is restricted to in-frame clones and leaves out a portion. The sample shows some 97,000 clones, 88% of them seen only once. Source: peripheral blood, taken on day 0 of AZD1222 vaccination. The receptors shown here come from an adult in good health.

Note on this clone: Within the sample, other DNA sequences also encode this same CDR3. DNA for the CDR3: TGTGCCACCAGCAGAGATGGAGACACTGAAGCTTTCTTT. Its translation is CATSRDGDTEAFF. V usage is TRBV15 and J usage is TRBJ1-1, with D uncertain. This CDR3 comprises 13 residues. Germline CDR1 LNHNV, CDR2 YYDKDF (reference sequence). Trimming left V 0 bases short and J 3 bases short, with 5 bases between.

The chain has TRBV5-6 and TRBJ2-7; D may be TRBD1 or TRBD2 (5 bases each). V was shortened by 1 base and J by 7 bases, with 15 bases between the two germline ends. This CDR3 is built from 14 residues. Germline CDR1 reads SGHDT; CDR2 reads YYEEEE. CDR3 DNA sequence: TGTGCCAGCAGCTTGATCGAGGGGCCGAGGGAGCAGTACTTC. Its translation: CASSLIEGPREQYF.

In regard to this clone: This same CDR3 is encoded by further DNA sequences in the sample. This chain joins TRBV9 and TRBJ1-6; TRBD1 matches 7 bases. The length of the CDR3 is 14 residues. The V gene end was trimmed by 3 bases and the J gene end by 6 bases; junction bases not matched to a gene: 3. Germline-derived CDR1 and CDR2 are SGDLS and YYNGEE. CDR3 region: CASSAGTVNSPLHF. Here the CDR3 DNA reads TGTGCCAGCAGCGCGGGGACAGTTAATTCACCCCTCCACTTT.